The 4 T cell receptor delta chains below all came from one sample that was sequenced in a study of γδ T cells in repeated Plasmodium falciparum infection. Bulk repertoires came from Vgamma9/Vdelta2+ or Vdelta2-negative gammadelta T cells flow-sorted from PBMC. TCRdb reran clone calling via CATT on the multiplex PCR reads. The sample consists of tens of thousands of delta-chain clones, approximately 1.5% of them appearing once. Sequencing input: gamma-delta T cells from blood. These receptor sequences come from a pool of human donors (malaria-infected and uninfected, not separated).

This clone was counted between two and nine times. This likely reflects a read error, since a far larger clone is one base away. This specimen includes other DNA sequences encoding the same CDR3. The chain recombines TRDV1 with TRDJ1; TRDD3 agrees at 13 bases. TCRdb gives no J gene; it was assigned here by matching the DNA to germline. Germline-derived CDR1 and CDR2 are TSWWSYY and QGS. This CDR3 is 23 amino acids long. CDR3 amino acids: CALGGEVPLWYWGIRSMTDKLIF. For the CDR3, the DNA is TGTGCTCTTGGGGGGGAAGTTCCTTTATGGTACTGGGGGATACGCAGTATGACCGACAAACTCATCTTT.

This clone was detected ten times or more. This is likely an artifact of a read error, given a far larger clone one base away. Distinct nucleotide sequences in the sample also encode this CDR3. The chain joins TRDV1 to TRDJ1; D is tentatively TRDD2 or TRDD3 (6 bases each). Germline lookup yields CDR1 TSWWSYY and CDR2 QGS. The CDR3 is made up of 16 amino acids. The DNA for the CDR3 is TGCGCTCTTGGGGAACTCCTACTGGGTGCTAGCGATAAACTCATCTTT. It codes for CALGELLLGASDKLIF.

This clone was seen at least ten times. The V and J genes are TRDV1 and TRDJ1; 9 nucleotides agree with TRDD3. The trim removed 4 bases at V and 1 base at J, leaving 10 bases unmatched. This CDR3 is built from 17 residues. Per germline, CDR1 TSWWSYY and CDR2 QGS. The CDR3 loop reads CALGGLRAGGSTDKLIF. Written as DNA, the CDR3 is TGTGCTCTTGGGGGGCTAAGGGCTGGGGGATCCACCGATAAACTCATCTTT.

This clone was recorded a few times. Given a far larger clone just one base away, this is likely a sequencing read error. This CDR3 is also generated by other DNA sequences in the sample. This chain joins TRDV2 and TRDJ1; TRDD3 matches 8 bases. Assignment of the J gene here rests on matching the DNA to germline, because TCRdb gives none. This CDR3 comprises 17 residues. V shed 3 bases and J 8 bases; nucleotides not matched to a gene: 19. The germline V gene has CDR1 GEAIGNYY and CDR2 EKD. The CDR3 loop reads CACDPTLTTGGHDKLIF. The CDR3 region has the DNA TGTGCCTGTGACCCGACCCTAACAACTGGGGGGCACGACAAACTCATCTTT.